Listed here is a single TCR beta chain. The record originates from a study of control samples from healthy donors and cancer patients. Unmatched junction bases numbered 4, after V lost 5 bases and J lost 0 bases. The germline CDR1 and CDR2 sequences are SEHNR and FQNEAQ (reference sequence). The CDR3 loop spans 16 amino acids. Method: immunoSEQ multiplex PCR; TCRdb's copy keeps in-frame clones and lacks some. The sample lists 100,000 to 150,000 clones; roughly 92% were seen once. This TCR was recovered from a man aged 18 to 35 in good health. This chain links TRBV7-9 with TRBJ2-1; 10 positions match TRBD2. Sequences were obtained from blood. The CDR3: CASSTTSGYSYNEQFF. Here the CDR3 DNA reads TGTGCCAGCAGCACGACTAGCGGGTACTCCTACAATGAGCAGTTCTTC.